A single sample gave rise to the 14 T cell receptor beta chains below, sequenced in a study of OX40 agonist ivuxolimab in advanced cancers. TCRdb keeps only in-frame clones here, not all; method: immunoSEQ multiplex PCR. The data show approximately 42,000 clones, about 81% seen once. Sequenced here: CD4+ or CD8+ T cells sorted from blood, sampled in a trial of the OX40 agonist ivuxolimab. Receptors were obtained from an adult with an advanced solid tumor such as melanoma, head and neck, liver or kidney cancer.

The rearrangement joins TRBV7-2 to TRBJ1-2; D remains ambiguous. V was clipped by 0 bases and J by 6 bases, with 11 bases between them. The germline V gene has CDR1 SGHTA and CDR2 FQGNSA. The CDR3 totals 14 residues. The CDR3 DNA reads TGTGCCAGCAGCTTAGCTTCGAGGGAGGATGGCTACACCTTC. As protein: CASSLASREDGYTF.

The chain uses TRBV7-9 and TRBJ2-3, with D uncertain. The germline V gene encodes CDR1 SEHNR and CDR2 FQNEAQ (reference sequence). This CDR3 has 12 amino acids. The ends were cut back, 1 base at V and 3 bases at J, with 2 bases in the middle. CDR3 in DNA: TGTGCCAGCAGCTTAGATACAGATACGCAGTATTTT. Translating it yields CASSLDTDTQYF.

The chain recombines TRBV7-2 with TRBJ2-5; D possibly corresponds to TRBD2 (6 bases). Germline V lookup: CDR1 SGHTA, CDR2 FQGNSA. V was pared by 3 bases and J by 4 bases, with 15 bases between. This CDR3 has 15 residues. The CDR3: CASSLSSGVGETQYF. CDR3 coding DNA: TGTGCCAGCAGCTTGTCCTCGGGAGTGGGAGAGACCCAGTACTTC.

The CDR3 nucleotides are TGCAGCGTTTGGGACGGCTACGAGCAGTACTTC. Translated: CSVWDGYEQYF. The rearrangement joins TRBV29-1 to TRBJ2-5; the D gene could be TRBD1 or TRBD2 (5 bases each). Near its end, the DNA agrees better with TRBJ2-7, so the J call may be wrong. Per germline, CDR1 SQVTM and CDR2 ANQGSEA. CDR3 size: 11 residues.

Notes on this clone: Other DNA sequences within the sample encode an identical CDR3. This chain uses TRBV5-1 with TRBJ1-4; D perhaps matches TRBD1 (5 bases). CDR1 is SGHRS, CDR2 YFSETQ, per germline. The CDR3 is made up of 14 amino acids. The ends were cut back, 0 bases at V and 8 bases at J, with 11 bases in the middle. CDR3 sequence reads: CASSLEGTDEKLFF. The DNA for the CDR3 is TGCGCCAGCAGCTTGGAAGGGACCGACGAAAAACTGTTTTTT.

The V gene is TRBV5-1, the J gene TRBJ2-3, with 11 nucleotides matching TRBD2. Germline V lookup: CDR1 SGHRS, CDR2 YFSETQ. The CDR3 covers 16 residues. The trim removed 0 bases at V and 7 bases at J, leaving 7 bases unmatched. The CDR3 region is CASSLARGLAEYTQYF. CDR3 nucleotides: TGCGCCAGCAGCTTGGCTCGGGGACTAGCGGAGTATACGCAGTATTTT.

The chain recombines TRBV15 with TRBJ2-1; D is unclear. Germline CDR1 and CDR2: LNHNV and YYDKDF (reference sequence). This CDR3 comprises 14 residues. The V and J ends lost 5 bases and 4 bases respectively, with 12 bases between them. The CDR3 DNA reads TGTGCCACCAGCCTAACTGGAGCTTACAATGAGCAGTTCTTC. Translated: CATSLTGAYNEQFF.

V usage is TRBV10-1 and J usage is TRBJ1-1; D gene ambiguous. Germline V gives CDR1 WNHNN, CDR2 SYGVQD (reference sequence). The CDR3 spans 16 residues. Between the trimmed V and J ends, which lost 0 bases and 9 bases, there was a span of 20 bases. CDR3 DNA sequence: TGCGCCAGCAGTGAGTCGATCTTAGGGTCGGGATTTAAAGCTTTCTTT. It encodes CASSESILGSGFKAFF.

This chain uses TRBV2 with TRBJ2-2; D possibly uses TRBD1 or TRBD2 (5 bases each). The CDR3 loop spans 15 amino acids. Germline lookup yields CDR1 SNHLY and CDR2 FYNNEI. The V end lost 4 bases, the J end lost 5 bases, and 14 bases lay between the germline ends. In DNA form, the CDR3 reads TGTGCCAGCAGTGTCGGGGCCGTAGGGACCGGGGAGCTGTTTTTT. It translates to CASSVGAVGTGELFF.

V is TRBV6-5 and J is TRBJ1-4; D possibly corresponds to TRBD1 (5 bases). Germline values: CDR1 MNHEY, CDR2 SVGAGI. This CDR3 has 15 amino acids. Trimming removed 8 bases at V and 7 bases at J, with 20 bases between. For the CDR3, the DNA is TGTGCCAGCTCCTTATTTCCCAGGGCGCGTGAAAAACTGTTTTTT. Translated, it gives CASSLFPRAREKLFF.

This clone was found once. The chain is built from TRBV18 and TRBJ1-2, with D possibly TRBD1 on 5 matching bases. The CDR3 sequence is 14 residues long. V gave up 3 bases and J gave up 9 bases, with 17 bases separating them. The germline V gene has CDR1 KGHSH and CDR2 LQKENI. The CDR3 DNA reads TGTGCCAGCTCACCGATAGAAGTAGACAGTCGCTACACCTTC. This encodes CASSPIEVDSRYTF.

The chain recombines TRBV5-1 with TRBJ1-2; D not resolved. The V gene's germline CDR1 is SGHRS and CDR2 YFSETQ. The CDR3 is made up of 14 amino acids. V lost 3 bases and J 9 bases, leaving 18 bases between the germline ends. Here the CDR3 reads CASSSAAPSTSYTF. The CDR3 bases are TGCGCCAGCAGCTCCGCGGCTCCATCCACGAGCTACACCTTC.

The rearrangement joins TRBV18 to TRBJ2-2; 7 positions match TRBD2. This CDR3 is 17 amino acids long. With 0 bases clipped from V and 4 bases from J, the junction kept 8 bases outside the gene matches. Germline V gene data show CDR1 as KGHSH and CDR2 as LQKENI. The CDR3 spells CASSPPSGDLSTGELFF. As DNA, the CDR3 is TGTGCCAGCTCACCACCAAGCGGGGATCTGAGCACCGGGGAGCTGTTTTTT.

This clone was detected only a few times. The gene calls are TRBV19 and TRBJ2-2; 7 nucleotides line up with TRBD2. This CDR3 comprises 15 residues. Germline V gives CDR1 LNHDA, CDR2 SQIVND (reference sequence). After removal of 7 bases from V and 6 bases from J, the junction contained 11 bases not matched to a gene. The CDR3 spells CASTRGEGPSGELFF. CDR3 sequence (DNA): TGTGCCAGTACCCGGGGGGAAGGGCCCTCCGGGGAGCTGTTTTTT.